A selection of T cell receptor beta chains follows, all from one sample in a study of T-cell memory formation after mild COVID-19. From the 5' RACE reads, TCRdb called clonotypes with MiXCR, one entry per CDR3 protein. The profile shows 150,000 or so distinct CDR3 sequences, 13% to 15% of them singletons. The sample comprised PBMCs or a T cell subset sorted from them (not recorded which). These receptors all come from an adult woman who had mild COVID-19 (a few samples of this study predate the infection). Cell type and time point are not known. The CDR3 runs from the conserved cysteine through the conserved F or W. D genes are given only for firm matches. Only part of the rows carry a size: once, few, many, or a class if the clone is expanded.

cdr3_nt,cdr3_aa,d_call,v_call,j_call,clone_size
TGCGCCAGCAGCCACGTGGACAGGGGGCGAGATACGCAGTATTTT,CASSHVDRGRDTQYF,TRBD1,TRBV4-1,TRBJ2-3,.
TGTGCCAGCCTAGAGACTAGCTCTTCTTACAATGAGCAGTTCTTC,CASLETSSSYNEQFF,TRBD2,TRBV25-1,TRBJ2-1,few
TGTGCCAGCAGAACCTCCGGGACTAGCGGCTACGAGCAGTACTTC,CASRTSGTSGYEQYF,TRBD2,TRBV6-5,TRBJ2-7,once
TGCGCCAGCAGCTGGGGACTAGCGGGGGGGAGCTCCTACAATGAGCAGTTCTTC,CASSWGLAGGSSYNEQFF,TRBD2,TRBV5-1,TRBJ2-1,.
TGTGCTAGCAGCCGAGCTGCGTGGGGGGGCTCGGCGCAGTATTTT,CASSRAAWGGSAQYF,.,TRBV7-7,TRBJ2-3,.
TGTGCCAGCAGCAGCGGGACGGCGGGAGGGCCCCAGCATTTT,CASSSGTAGGPQHF,.,TRBV6-5,TRBJ1-5,few
TGTGCCAGCAGTTTTCGACAGAGCTCCTACGAGCAGTACTTC,CASSFRQSSYEQYF,.,TRBV27,TRBJ2-7,.
TGTGCCAGCAGCTTAGCTAGCGGGAGGGACGGAGAGACCCAGTACTTC,CASSLASGRDGETQYF,TRBD2,TRBV7-9,TRBJ2-5,.
TGTGCCAGCAGCTTAGGCAAGGGGACTGATGAGCAGTTCTTC,CASSLGKGTDEQFF,.,TRBV7-7,TRBJ2-1,.
TGTGCCAGCAGCTTAGATCGACCCAATGAGCAGTTCTTC,CASSLDRPNEQFF,.,TRBV11-2,TRBJ2-1,.
TGTGCCAGCAGAGAAGGGACAGGGGCGAATGAGCAGTTCTTC,CASREGTGANEQFF,TRBD1,TRBV6-4,TRBJ2-1,many
TGCAGTGTTCCCGGAAAGACGGGCACCGGGGAGCTGTTTTTT,CSVPGKTGTGELFF,.,TRBV20-1,TRBJ2-2,few
TGTGCCAGCAGTGAAAAATACTATGGCTACACCTTC,CASSEKYYGYTF,.,TRBV6-1,TRBJ1-2,.
TGTGCCAGCAGCTCCGGGACTAGCGTGGGAGGGGAGACCCAGTACTTC,CASSSGTSVGGETQYF,TRBD2,TRBV7-3,TRBJ2-5,many
TGTGCCAGCACTGGGGTACGACAGGGTAAATCGGGGAGCACAGATACGCAGTATTTT,CASTGVRQGKSGSTDTQYF,TRBD1,TRBV6-4,TRBJ2-3,few
TGTGCCACCAGTGCGGCAGGGCATCAGCCCCAGCATTTT,CATSAAGHQPQHF,.,TRBV24-1,TRBJ1-5,.
TGCAGTGCTAGCCGTCTGTGGTTATTCGTACTAGCGGGAGGCGAGCAGTACTTC,CSASRLWLFVLAGGEQYF,TRBD2,TRBV20-1,TRBJ2-7,few
TGTGCCAGCAGGCCAACAGGGGTTGAGCAGTTCTTC,CASRPTGVEQFF,TRBD1,TRBV12-3/TRBV12-4,TRBJ2-1,few
TGTGCCATCAGTGAGTCTGTGTTCCGCAATGAGCAGTTCTTC,CAISESVFRNEQFF,.,TRBV10-3,TRBJ2-1,.
TGTGCCACCAGTGACCCAGGGAATGAGCAGTTCTTC,CATSDPGNEQFF,.,TRBV24-1,TRBJ2-1,.
TGTGCCAGCAGTCGATACGGGACGGAAGAAGAGACCCAGTACTTC,CASSRYGTEEETQYF,.,TRBV3-1,TRBJ2-5,few
TGTGCCGTCGAGACAGGGAATCGTCAAGCTTTCTTT,CAVETGNRQAFF,TRBD1,TRBV30,TRBJ1-1,few
TGTGCCAGCAGCCAGGGGCCGGGCCTAGCGGGAGGGATTTTCGCCTACGAGCAGTACTTC,CASSQGPGLAGGIFAYEQYF,TRBD2,TRBV4-2,TRBJ2-7,.
TGTGCCAGCAGCCCTGGTCAGGGGGGCCTCTATGGCTACACCTTC,CASSPGQGGLYGYTF,TRBD1,TRBV5-5,TRBJ1-2,.
TGTGCCACCAGCAGAGTCTACGGAAGACCGGGGGGCTTGGGCACTGAAGCTTTCTTT,CATSRVYGRPGGLGTEAFF,.,TRBV15,TRBJ1-1,few
TGTGCCAGCAGCTCGGGACTAGCGGGGCGATTTTCCTACGAGCAGTACTTC,CASSSGLAGRFSYEQYF,TRBD2,TRBV7-9,TRBJ2-7,many
TGTGCCAGCAGGACTAGCGGGAGAGGAGATGAGCAGTTCTTC,CASRTSGRGDEQFF,TRBD2,TRBV12-3/TRBV12-4,TRBJ2-1,.
TGCGCCAGCAGCTTGTACGGGACAGGGCTGAACACTGAAGCTTTCTTT,CASSLYGTGLNTEAFF,TRBD1,TRBV5-1,TRBJ1-1,.
TGTGCCAGCAGCCGGGGGGGCGATGCCAGATATCAGCCCCAGCATTTT,CASSRGGDARYQPQHF,.,TRBV9,TRBJ1-5,.
TGTGCCAGCAGTTTTCTCGGGGGCGGGCCGTACACTGAAGCTTTCTTT,CASSFLGGGPYTEAFF,.,TRBV28,TRBJ1-1,few
TGTGCCCGCCGGGACGGGAGGAATGAGCAGTTCTTC,CARRDGRNEQFF,TRBD2,TRBV30,TRBJ2-1,few
TGTGCCAGCAGCTCCCGACCGGGTTCGAACGAGCAGTACTTC,CASSSRPGSNEQYF,.,TRBV13,TRBJ2-7,.
TGTGCCAGCTCACCCCGACAACGGCAGGTAGGAGGTGAGCAGTTCTTC,CASSPRQRQVGGEQFF,.,TRBV18,TRBJ2-1,.
TGCGCCAGCAGCCGCCTCTTGAGCGGGCACCAAGAGACCCAGTACTTC,CASSRLLSGHQETQYF,.,TRBV4-1,TRBJ2-5,.
TGTGCCTGGAGTGTAGACGGGACTCTCACCGGGGAGCTGTTTTTT,CAWSVDGTLTGELFF,.,TRBV30,TRBJ2-2,.
TGTGCCAGTAGCGTGGACAGTTTCAATCAGCCCCAGCATTTT,CASSVDSFNQPQHF,.,TRBV19,TRBJ1-5,few
TGTGCCAGCAGTTTGGGCGGCGAGGGAGGCTCCTACAATGAGCAGTTCTTC,CASSLGGEGGSYNEQFF,.,TRBV12-3/TRBV12-4,TRBJ2-1,many
TGTGCCATCAGTGAAGGGGTTGACTATGGCTACACCTTC,CAISEGVDYGYTF,.,TRBV10-3,TRBJ1-2,.
TGTGCCAGCTCACCACCGGTAGGACAGTCGAGGGAGCAGTACTTC,CASSPPVGQSREQYF,.,TRBV18,TRBJ2-7,few
TGTGCCAGCAGCCCCGGAAGTAGCAATCAGCCCCAGCATTTT,CASSPGSSNQPQHF,.,TRBV9,TRBJ1-5,few
TGTGCCAGCAGTGAAGAGGTGGGGTCAGATACGCAGTATTTT,CASSEEVGSDTQYF,.,TRBV2,TRBJ2-3,few
TGTGCCACCAGTGATTTGGGGACAGGGGGCTCGAACACCGGGGAGCTGTTTTTT,CATSDLGTGGSNTGELFF,TRBD1,TRBV24-1,TRBJ2-2,.
TGCAGTGCTAGACCCGGCGGGGGGGCTCAAGAGACCCAGTACTTC,CSARPGGGAQETQYF,TRBD2,TRBV20-1,TRBJ2-5,many
TGCAGTGCTAGAGATCTTATGGGACAGGGGAATTTCTTT,CSARDLMGQGNFF,TRBD1,TRBV20-1,TRBJ1-1,many
TGTGCCACCAGCAGACTAACGGGTTACAATGAGCAGTTCTTC,CATSRLTGYNEQFF,.,TRBV15,TRBJ2-1,few
TGTGCCAGCAGTTGGACAGGGAGAAACACTGAAGCTTTCTTT,CASSWTGRNTEAFF,TRBD1,TRBV12-3/TRBV12-4,TRBJ1-1,.
TGCAGTGCTAGAGACCTAGCGGGGTCGCAAGAGACCCAGTACTTC,CSARDLAGSQETQYF,TRBD2,TRBV20-1,TRBJ2-5,.
TGTGCCAGTAGTATCACAGTGAACACTGAAGCTTTCTTT,CASSITVNTEAFF,.,TRBV19,TRBJ1-1,few
TGTGCCAGCACCAATTACGAGCAGTACTTC,CASTNYEQYF,.,TRBV2,TRBJ2-7,many
TGCAGTGCTAGTGAGACAGGGGGCGGCGGCTACGAGCAGTACTTC,CSASETGGGGYEQYF,TRBD1,TRBV20-1,TRBJ2-7,few
TGTGCCAGCAGCTTCCAGACAGGGACACTCAATCAGCCCCAGCATTTT,CASSFQTGTLNQPQHF,TRBD1,TRBV7-2,TRBJ1-5,many
TGTGCCAGCAGTTACCGGGCGGGGAAGCCCTACGAGCAGTACTTC,CASSYRAGKPYEQYF,.,TRBV6-5,TRBJ2-7,many
TGTGCCAGCAGCCAAGCCGCCACAGTCGTAGATACGCAGTATTTT,CASSQAATVVDTQYF,.,TRBV4-2,TRBJ2-3,.
TGTGCCAGCAGTTCCCTCGGAGGGGTGTACAATCAGCCCCAGCATTTT,CASSSLGGVYNQPQHF,.,TRBV12-3/TRBV12-4,TRBJ1-5,few
TGTGCCAGCTCACCATCGCGGCAGGGATATGGGGCCAACGTCCTGACTTTC,CASSPSRQGYGANVLTF,.,TRBV18,TRBJ2-6,few